This T cell receptor (beta chain) was profiled in a study of T-cell reconstitution after alpha-beta-depleted transplantation in children. In this sample, this clonotype turned up many times. Its antigen is not known. Overall study findings and caveats: It was surviving recipient T cells and thymic progenitors that gave some patients high TCRbeta diversity at day 60. Reportedly, only several hundred clones from non-depleted graft cells drove alpha-beta T-cell counts at about two months. When one year had passed after transplant, most T-cell counts and diversity came from newly produced T cells.

Molecular barcoding with unique molecular identifiers was used for the TCRbeta library. TCRdb processed the PCR reads anew with MiXCR; each CDR3 protein has one entry. This sample has fewer than 350,000 distinct CDR3 sequences, with around 7.1% found just once. From germline, CDR1 is MDHEN and CDR2 SYDVKM. The CDR3 spans 19 residues. The J segment lost 8 bases and the V segment lost 5 bases, leaving 18 bases of the junction unmatched. The sequences come from peripheral blood, collected 360 days after TCRalphabeta/CD19-depleted stem cell transplant. The gene calls are TRBV28 and TRBJ2-2, with 12 bases matching TRBD1. This receptor was identified in a female patient aged 2-9 years who had a stem cell transplant for Fanconi anemia, so the T cells may come from the graft donor. CDR3 sequence: CASSPHTLGQGAGRGELFF. The CDR3 DNA sequence: TGTGCCAGCAGTCCCCACACCCTGGGACAGGGGGCCGGAAGGGGGGAGCTGTTTTTT.